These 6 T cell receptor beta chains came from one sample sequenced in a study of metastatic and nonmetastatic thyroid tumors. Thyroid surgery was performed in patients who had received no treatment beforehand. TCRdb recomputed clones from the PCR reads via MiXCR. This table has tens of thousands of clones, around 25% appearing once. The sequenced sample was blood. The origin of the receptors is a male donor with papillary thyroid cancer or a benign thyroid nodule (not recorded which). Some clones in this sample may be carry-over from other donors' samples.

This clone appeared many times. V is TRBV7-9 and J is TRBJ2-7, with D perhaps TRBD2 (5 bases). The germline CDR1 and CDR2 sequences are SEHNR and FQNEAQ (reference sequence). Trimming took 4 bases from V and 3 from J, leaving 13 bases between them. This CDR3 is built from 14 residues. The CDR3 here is CASSSMGRGYEQYF. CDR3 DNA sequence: TGTGCCAGCAGCTCTATGGGCCGGGGCTACGAGCAGTACTTC.

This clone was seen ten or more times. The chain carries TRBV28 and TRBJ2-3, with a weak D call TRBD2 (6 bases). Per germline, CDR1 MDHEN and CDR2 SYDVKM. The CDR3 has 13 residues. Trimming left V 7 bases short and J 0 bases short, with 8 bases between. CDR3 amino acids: CASTSASTDTQYF. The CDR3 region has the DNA TGTGCCAGCACTAGCGCGAGCACAGATACGCAGTATTTT.

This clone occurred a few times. This chain's CDR3 is CASSLGRFGCGYTF. The CDR3 coding sequence is TGTGCCAGCAGCCTAGGCCGATTTGGCTGTGGCTACACCTTC. The genes are TRBV28 and TRBJ1-2, with D unresolved. V lost 6 bases and J lost 7, with 18 bases in between. Per germline, CDR1 MDHEN and CDR2 SYDVKM. The CDR3 is 14 residues long.

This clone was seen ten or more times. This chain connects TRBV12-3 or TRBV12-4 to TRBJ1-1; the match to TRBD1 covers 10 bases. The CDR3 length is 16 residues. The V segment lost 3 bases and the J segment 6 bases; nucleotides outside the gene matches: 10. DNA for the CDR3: TGTGCCAGCAGTTTGGGACAGGGGCCGGGGGTCGCTGAAGCTTTCTTT. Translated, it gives CASSLGQGPGVAEAFF.

The CDR3 is CASSLEGSTYEQYF. DNA for the CDR3: TGCGCCAGCAGCTTGGAGGGGAGTACCTACGAGCAGTACTTC. The chain employs TRBV5-1 and TRBJ2-7; D may match TRBD1 or TRBD2 (5 bases each). The V end was cut by 0 bases, the J end by 2 bases, with 9 bases between. Germline V CDR1 and CDR2: SGHRS, YFSETQ. This CDR3 has 14 residues.

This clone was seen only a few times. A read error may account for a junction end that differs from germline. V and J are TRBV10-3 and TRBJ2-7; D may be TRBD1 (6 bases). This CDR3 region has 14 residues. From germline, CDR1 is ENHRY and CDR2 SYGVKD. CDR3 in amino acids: CSISKLDSSYEQYF. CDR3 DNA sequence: TGTTCCATCAGTAAACTGGACAGCTCCTACGAGCAGTACTTC.